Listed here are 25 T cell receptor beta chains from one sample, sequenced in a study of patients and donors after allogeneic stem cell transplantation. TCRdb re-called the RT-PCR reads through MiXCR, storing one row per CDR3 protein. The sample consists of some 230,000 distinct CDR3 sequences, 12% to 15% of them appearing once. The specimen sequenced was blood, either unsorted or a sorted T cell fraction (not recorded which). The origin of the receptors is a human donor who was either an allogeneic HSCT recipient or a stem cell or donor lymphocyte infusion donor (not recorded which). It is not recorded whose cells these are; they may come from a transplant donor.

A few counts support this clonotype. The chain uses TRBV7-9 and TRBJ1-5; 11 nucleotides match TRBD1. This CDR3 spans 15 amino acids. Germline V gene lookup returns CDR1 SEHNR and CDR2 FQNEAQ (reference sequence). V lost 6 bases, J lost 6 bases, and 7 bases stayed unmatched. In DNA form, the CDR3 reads TGTGCCAGCAGTTCTGGGACAGGGGGGTTTCAGCCCCAGCATTTT. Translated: CASSSGTGGFQPQHF.

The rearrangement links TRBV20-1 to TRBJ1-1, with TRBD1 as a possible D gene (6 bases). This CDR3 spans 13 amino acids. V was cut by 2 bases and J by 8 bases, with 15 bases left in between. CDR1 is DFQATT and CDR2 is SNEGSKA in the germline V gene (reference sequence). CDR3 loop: CSARYTGHIEAFF. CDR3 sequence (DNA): TGCAGTGCTAGATATACAGGGCATATCGAAGCTTTCTTT.

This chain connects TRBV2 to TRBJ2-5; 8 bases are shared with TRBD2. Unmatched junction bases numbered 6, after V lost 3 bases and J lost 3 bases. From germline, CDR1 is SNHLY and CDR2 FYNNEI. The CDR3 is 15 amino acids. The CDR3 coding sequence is TGTGCCAGCAGTGATGGCGGGGGGACAAAAGAGACCCAGTACTTC. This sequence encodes CASSDGGGTKETQYF.

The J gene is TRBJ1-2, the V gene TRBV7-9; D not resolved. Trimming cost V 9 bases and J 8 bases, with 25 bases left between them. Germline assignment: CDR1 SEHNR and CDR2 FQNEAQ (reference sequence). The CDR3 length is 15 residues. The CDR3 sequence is CASTLDYSGSGGYTF. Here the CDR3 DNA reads TGTGCCAGTACCCTAGACTACAGCGGGTCCGGGGGCTACACCTTC.

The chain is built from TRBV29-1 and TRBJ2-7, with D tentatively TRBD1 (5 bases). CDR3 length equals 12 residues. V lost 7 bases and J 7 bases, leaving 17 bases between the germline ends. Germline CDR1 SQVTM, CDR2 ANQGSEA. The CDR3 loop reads CSAGHGSLEQYF. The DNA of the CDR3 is TGCAGCGCCGGACACGGGTCGTTAGAGCAGTACTTC.

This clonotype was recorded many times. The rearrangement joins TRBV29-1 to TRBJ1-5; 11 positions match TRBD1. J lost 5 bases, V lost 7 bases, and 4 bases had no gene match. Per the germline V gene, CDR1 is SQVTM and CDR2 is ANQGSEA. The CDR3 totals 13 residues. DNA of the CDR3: TGCAGCGGGGGACAGGGGGTGGATCAGCCCCAGCATTTT. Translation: CSGGQGVDQPQHF.

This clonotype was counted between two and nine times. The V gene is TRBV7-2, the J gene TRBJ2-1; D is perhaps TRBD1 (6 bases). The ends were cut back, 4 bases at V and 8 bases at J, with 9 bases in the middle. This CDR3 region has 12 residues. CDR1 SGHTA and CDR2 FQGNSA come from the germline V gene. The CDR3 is CASSSDRHEQFF. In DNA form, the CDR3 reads TGTGCCAGCAGCTCCGACAGGCATGAGCAGTTCTTC.

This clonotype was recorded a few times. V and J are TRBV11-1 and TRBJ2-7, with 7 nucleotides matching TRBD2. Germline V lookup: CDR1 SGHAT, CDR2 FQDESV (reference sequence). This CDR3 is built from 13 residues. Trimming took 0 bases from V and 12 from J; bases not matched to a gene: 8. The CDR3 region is CASSLAVERGPYF. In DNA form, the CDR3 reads TGTGCCAGCAGCTTAGCGGTAGAGCGGGGCCCGTACTTC.

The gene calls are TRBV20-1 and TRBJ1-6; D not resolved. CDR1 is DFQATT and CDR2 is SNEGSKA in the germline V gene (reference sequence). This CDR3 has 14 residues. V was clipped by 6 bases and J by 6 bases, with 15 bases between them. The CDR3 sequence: CSAPTRAPNSPLHF. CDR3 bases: TGCAGTGCCCCCACTAGGGCCCCTAATTCACCCCTCCACTTT.

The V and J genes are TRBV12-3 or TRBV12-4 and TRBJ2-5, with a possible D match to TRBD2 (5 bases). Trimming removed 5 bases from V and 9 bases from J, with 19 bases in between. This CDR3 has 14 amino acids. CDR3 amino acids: CASSPLGRARAQYF. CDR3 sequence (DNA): TGTGCCAGCAGTCCCCTAGGTCGGGCGAGGGCCCAGTACTTC.

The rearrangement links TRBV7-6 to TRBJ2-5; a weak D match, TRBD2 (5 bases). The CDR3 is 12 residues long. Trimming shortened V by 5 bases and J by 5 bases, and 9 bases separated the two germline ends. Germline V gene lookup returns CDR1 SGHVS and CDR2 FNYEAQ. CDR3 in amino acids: CASSGRGETQYF. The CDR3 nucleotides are TGTGCCAGCAGCGGCCGGGGTGAGACCCAGTACTTC.

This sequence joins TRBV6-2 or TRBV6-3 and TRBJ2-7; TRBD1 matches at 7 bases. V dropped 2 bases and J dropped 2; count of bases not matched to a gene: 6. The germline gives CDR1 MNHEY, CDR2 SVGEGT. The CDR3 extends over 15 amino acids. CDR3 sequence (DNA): TGTGCCAGCAGTTACGTTGGACAGGACGCCTACGAGCAGTACTTC. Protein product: CASSYVGQDAYEQYF.

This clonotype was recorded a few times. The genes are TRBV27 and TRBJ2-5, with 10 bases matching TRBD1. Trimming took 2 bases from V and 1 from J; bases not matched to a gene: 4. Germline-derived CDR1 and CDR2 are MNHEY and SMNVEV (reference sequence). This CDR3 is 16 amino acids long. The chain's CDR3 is CASSLGTGEAQETQYF. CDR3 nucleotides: TGTGCCAGCAGTTTAGGGACAGGGGAAGCCCAAGAGACCCAGTACTTC.

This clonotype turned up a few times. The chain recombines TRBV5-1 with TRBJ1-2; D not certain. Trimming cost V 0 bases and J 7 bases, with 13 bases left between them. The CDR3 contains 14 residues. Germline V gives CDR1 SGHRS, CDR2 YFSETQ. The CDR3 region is CASSLAQAESGYTF. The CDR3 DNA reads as TGCGCCAGCAGCTTGGCTCAGGCGGAATCTGGCTACACCTTC.

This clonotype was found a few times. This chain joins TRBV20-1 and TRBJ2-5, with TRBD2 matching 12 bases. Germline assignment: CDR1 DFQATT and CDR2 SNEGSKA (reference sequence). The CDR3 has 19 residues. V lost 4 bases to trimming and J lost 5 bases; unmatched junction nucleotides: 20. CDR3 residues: CSATSAGTSGPLAEETQYF. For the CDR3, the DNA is TGCAGTGCTACCTCGGCCGGGACTAGCGGGCCCCTGGCAGAGGAGACCCAGTACTTC.

The CDR3 sequence: CSARGGGLATEQFF. Written as DNA, the CDR3 is TGCAGTGCTAGAGGCGGGGGACTAGCGACTGAGCAGTTCTTC. The gene calls are TRBV20-1 and TRBJ2-1, with 10 bases fitting TRBD2. The CDR3 is 14 amino acids. Germline V lookup: CDR1 DFQATT, CDR2 SNEGSKA (reference sequence). Losses at the gene ends were 1 base for V and 9 bases for J; bases not matched to a gene: 6.

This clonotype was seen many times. The chain's CDR3 is CASSPGLAGVNTQYF. CDR3 nucleotides: TGCGCCAGCAGCCCGGGACTAGCGGGGGTGAATACGCAGTATTTT. V gene TRBV5-1 combines with J gene TRBJ2-3; 14 bases align to TRBD2. The CDR3 consists of 15 residues. J gave up 7 bases and V 4 bases, and 5 bases lay outside the gene matches. Per the germline V gene, CDR1 is SGHRS and CDR2 is YFSETQ.

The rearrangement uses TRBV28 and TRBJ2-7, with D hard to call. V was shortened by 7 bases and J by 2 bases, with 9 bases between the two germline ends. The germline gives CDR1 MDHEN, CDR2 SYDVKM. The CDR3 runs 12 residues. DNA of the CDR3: TGTGCCAGCATTGGCAGTACCTACGAGCAGTACTTC. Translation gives CASIGSTYEQYF.

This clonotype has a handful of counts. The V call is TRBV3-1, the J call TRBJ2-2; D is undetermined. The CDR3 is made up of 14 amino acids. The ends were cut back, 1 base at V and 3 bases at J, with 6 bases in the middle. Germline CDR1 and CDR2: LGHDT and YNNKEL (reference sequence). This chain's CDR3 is CASSQGIYTGELFF. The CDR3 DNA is TGTGCCAGCAGCCAAGGGATATACACCGGGGAGCTGTTTTTT.

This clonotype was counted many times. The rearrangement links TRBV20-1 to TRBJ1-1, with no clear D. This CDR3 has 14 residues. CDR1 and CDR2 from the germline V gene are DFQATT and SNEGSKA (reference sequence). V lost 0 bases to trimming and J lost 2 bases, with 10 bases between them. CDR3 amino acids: CSARDLNSNTEAFF. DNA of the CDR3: TGCAGTGCTAGAGACCTAAACAGTAACACTGAAGCTTTCTTT.

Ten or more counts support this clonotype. CDR3 nucleotides: TGTGCCAGCAGCCCACCCATCTCTGGGGCCTACAATGAGCAGTTCTTC. Protein: CASSPPISGAYNEQFF. V is TRBV11-3 and J is TRBJ2-1, with D hard to call. Germline values: CDR1 SGHNT, CDR2 YENEEA. V lost 5 bases and J 2 bases, leaving 16 bases between the germline ends. This CDR3 spans 16 amino acids.

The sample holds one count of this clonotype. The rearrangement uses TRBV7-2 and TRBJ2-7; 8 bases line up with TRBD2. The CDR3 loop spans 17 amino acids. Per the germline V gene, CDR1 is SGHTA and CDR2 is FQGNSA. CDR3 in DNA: TGTTTCAGCAGCTTAGATCGGGGGGGCTATCCATCCTACGAGCAGTACTTC. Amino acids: CFSSLDRGGYPSYEQYF. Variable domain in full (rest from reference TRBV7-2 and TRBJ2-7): GAGVSQSPSNKVTEKGKDVELRCDPISGHTALYWYRQSLGQGLEFLIYFQGNSAPDKSGLPSDRFSAERTGGSVSTLTIQRTQQEDSAVYLCFSSLDRGGYPSYEQYFGPGTRLTVT.

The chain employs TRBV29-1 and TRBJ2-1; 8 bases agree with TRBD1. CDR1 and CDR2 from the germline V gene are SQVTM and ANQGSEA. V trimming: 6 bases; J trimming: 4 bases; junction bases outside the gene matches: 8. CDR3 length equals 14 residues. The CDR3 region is CSVHQGAHYNEQFF. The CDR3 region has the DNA TGCAGCGTGCATCAGGGGGCGCATTACAATGAGCAGTTCTTC.

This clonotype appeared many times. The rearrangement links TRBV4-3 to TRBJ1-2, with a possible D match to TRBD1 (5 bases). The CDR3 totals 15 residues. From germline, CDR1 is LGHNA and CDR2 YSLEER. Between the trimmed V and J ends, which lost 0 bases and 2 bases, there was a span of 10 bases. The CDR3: CASSQDPGRNYGYTF. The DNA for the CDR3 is TGCGCCAGCAGCCAAGACCCAGGGCGGAACTATGGCTACACCTTC.

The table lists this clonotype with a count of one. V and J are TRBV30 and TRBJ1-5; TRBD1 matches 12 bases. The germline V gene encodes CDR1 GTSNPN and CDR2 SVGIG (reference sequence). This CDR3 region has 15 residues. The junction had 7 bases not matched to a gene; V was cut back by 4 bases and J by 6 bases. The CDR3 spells CAWKRGQGASQPQHF. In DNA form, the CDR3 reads TGTGCCTGGAAACGGGGACAGGGGGCTTCTCAGCCCCAGCATTTT.